This T cell receptor beta chain was observed in a study of response to subunit inactivated influenza vaccine. The study's findings and limits: The authors suggested that few new T cells are recruited per seasonal influenza vaccination.

Trimming left V 0 bases short and J 4 bases short, with 9 bases between. The germline V gene encodes CDR1 SGDLS and CDR2 YYNGEE. The CDR3 runs to 14 residues. This clonotype has just a few counts. Its antigen is unidentified. Each CDR3 protein gets one entry after TCRdb re-called the RT-PCR reads with MiXCR. This sample carries 530,000 or so distinct CDR3 sequences, around 11% of them seen once, and the ten largest clones take roughly 10%. The chain links TRBV9 to TRBJ2-3; D is uncertain. The sample consisted of PBMCs from blood, taken on the day of vaccination. This TCR was sampled from a man aged 45-65 years who received an inactivated influenza vaccine. Here the CDR3 reads CASSVGPAPDTQYF. CDR3 bases: TGTGCCAGCAGCGTAGGGCCGGCTCCAGATACGCAGTATTTT.